This T cell receptor (beta chain) was found in a study of control samples from healthy donors and cancer patients. This clone is a singleton in its sample. The ends were cut back, 8 bases at V and 9 bases at J, with 17 bases in the middle. The CDR3 totals 13 residues. Only in-frame clones appear in the TCRdb table, and some are missing; sequencing was by immunoSEQ multiplex PCR. Found here are about 150,000 clones, under 95% of them singletons; the top ten hold 5.8%. This TCR derives from a man aged 18 to 29 in good health. This rearrangement joins TRBV12-3 or TRBV12-4 to TRBJ2-1; possibly TRBD1 or TRBD2 for D (6 bases each). The sequenced sample consisted of blood. The CDR3 nucleotides read TGTGCCAGCCATTTGGGGGCCGGGAGTGAGCAGTTCTTC. Translation: CASHLGAGSEQFF.